This T cell receptor (beta chain) was identified in a study of post-analysis software for immune sequencing data. Unique molecular identifiers featured in each of the TCR beta cDNA libraries. TCRdb fed the PCR reads into MiXCR, producing one record per CDR3 protein. The profile covers about 460,000 distinct CDR3 sequences, with roughly 45% appearing a single time and 9.5% to 13% taken by the ten largest. Findings and limits, study-wide: About 5 TRBV segments, including TRBV5-6, TRBV5-1 and TRBV20-1, were more frequent in patients than controls.

The CDR3 covers 15 residues. V dropped 5 bases and J dropped 11; count of bases not matched to a gene: 9. CDR1 is MNHEY, CDR2 SMNVEV, per germline (reference sequence). Concerning this clonotype: The antigen remains undetermined.

Sequencing was carried out using blood. This chain links TRBV27 with TRBJ2-5, with TRBD2 matching over 15 bases. This TCR came from a girl aged 10 to 17 with multiple sclerosis. Here the CDR3 DNA reads TGTGCCAGCAGTCTCGGGACTAGCGGGAGGAATGAGCAGTACTTC. This gives the protein CASSLGTSGRNEQYF.